The clone carrying this TCR beta chain has only a few counts. Profiles of TCR beta VDJ and CDR3 were generated from a genomic DNA template. Using its own MiXCR run on the reads, TCRdb lists one record per CDR3 protein. The sample carries approximately 260,000 distinct CDR3 sequences, roughly 82% recorded once. The data originate from a study of CD8+CD57+ T cells in acquired aplastic anemia. The CDR3 length is 16 residues. Germline values: CDR1 LNHDA, CDR2 SQIVND (reference sequence). V was pared by 6 bases and J by 8 bases, with 23 bases between. All patients picked for sequencing had shown, by flow cytometry, an expansion of CD8+CD57+ cells.

This clonotype originated in a human donor with aplastic anemia. The V and J genes are TRBV19 and TRBJ2-1, with a weak D call TRBD2 (5 bases). Sequenced input: sorted CD4+, CD8+, or CD8+CD57+ T cells (not recorded which) from PBMCs. The CDR3 reads CASSQASGNGQDEQFF. In DNA form, the CDR3 reads TGTGCCAGTAGCCAGGCGAGCGGAAACGGTCAGGATGAGCAGTTCTTC. The variable domain in full, completed from reference TRBV19 and TRBJ2-1, reads DGGITQSPKYLFRKEGQNVTLSCEQNLNHDAMYWYRQDPGQGLRLIYYSQIVNDFQKGDIAEGYSVSREKKESFPLTVTSAQKNPTAFYLCASSQASGNGQDEQFFGPGTRLTVL.